This TCR beta chain was recovered during a study of T cell repertoires in cytomegalovirus infection. Overall study: Public signatures in TCR beta pointed to CMV infection and matching HLA type.

This clonotype was counted only a few times. Its target is not known. MiXCR was run by TCRdb on the reads, yielding one entry per CDR3 protein. The sample consists of about 740,000 distinct CDR3 sequences, roughly 36% of them appearing once. Germline CDR1 is LGHNA and CDR2 is YNFKEQ. Trimming took off 0 bases at V and 0 bases at J, with 15 bases between the two ends. The CDR3 has 18 amino acids. Findings of the study overall: The study identified carriers of CMV plus the relevant HLA from cumulative public TCR beta family frequency. The response measured ex vivo was dominated by TCR beta clonotypes (HLA-C-restricted and CMV-specific).

The sample consisted of PBMCs. This receptor was obtained from a human donor in good health (CMV status not recorded). Some clones in this sample may be carry-over from other donors' samples. V and J are TRBV4-2 and TRBJ1-3; no clear D. The CDR3 bases are TGTGCCAGCAGCCAAGAAATCGGCCTGCTGAACTCTGGAAACACCATATATTTT. It specifies CASSQEIGLLNSGNTIYF.